This TCR beta chain was sequenced during a study of identical twins. The study, taken as a whole, reports: Sequences that were out-of-frame, alpha and twin-shared displayed an excess of low generation probability. Insertion counts were lower in abundant cord blood beta clonotypes, a trend that memory repertoires did not show.

J lost 1 base, V lost 3 bases, and 4 bases had no gene match. CDR3 length equals 15 residues. Germline V gene data show CDR1 as LGHNA and CDR2 as YSLEER. Through template switching, a universal primer site was introduced, and the cDNA contained unique molecular identifiers. TCRdb re-called the 5' RACE reads with MiXCR, one entry per CDR3 protein. The sample has some 590,000 distinct CDR3 sequences; just under 10% are singletons. Of note for this clonotype: Its antigen is unknown.

Another study also made use of these data, one on yellow fever vaccine responses in identical twins. From that second work: Twins reportedly had a vaccine T cell response that seemed partly convergent, partly personalized.

The J gene is TRBJ2-3, the V gene TRBV4-3, with 7 bases lining up with TRBD2. Sample: PBMCs. The sequence derives from a woman younger than 35 in good health. CDR3 bases: TGCGCCAGCAGCCACGACGCGGGGGGCACAGATACGCAGTATTTT. The encoded protein is CASSHDAGGTDTQYF.